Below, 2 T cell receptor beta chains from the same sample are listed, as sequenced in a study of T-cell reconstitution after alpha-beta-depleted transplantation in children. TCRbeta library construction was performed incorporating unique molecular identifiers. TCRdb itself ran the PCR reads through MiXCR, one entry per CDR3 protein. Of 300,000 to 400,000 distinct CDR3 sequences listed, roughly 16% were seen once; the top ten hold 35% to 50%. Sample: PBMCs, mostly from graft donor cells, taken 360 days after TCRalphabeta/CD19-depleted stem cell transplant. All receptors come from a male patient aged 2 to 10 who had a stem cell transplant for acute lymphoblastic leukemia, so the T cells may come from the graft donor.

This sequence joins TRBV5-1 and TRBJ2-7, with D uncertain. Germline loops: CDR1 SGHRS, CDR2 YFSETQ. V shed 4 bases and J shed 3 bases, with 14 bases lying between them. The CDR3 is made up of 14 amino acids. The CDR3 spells CASSPTPNYYEQYF. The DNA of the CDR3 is TGCGCCAGCAGCCCCACCCCTAACTACTACGAGCAGTACTTC. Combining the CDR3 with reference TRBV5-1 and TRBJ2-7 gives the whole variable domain KAGVTQTPRYLIKTRGQQVTLSCSPISGHRSVSWYQQTPGQGLQFLFEYFSETQRNKGNFPGRFSGRQFSNSRSEMNVSTLELGDSALYLCASSPTPNYYEQYFGPGTRLTVT.

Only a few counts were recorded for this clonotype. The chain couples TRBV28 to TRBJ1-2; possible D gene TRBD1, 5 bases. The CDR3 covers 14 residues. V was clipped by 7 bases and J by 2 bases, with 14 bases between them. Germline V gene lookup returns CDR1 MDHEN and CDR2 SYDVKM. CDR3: CASTEGVLNYGYTF. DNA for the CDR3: TGTGCCAGCACAGAAGGGGTGTTGAACTATGGCTACACCTTC.